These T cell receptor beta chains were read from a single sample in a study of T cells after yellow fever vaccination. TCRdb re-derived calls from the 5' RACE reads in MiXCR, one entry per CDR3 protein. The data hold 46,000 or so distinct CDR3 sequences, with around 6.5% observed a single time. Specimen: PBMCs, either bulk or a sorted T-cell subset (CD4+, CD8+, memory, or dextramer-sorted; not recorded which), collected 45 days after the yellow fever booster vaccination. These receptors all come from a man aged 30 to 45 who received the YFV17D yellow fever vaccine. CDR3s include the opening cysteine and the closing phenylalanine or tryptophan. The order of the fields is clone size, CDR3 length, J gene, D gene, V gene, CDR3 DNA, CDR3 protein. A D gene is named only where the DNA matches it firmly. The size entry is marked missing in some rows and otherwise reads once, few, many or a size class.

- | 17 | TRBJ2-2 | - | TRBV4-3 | TGCGCCAGCAGCCAAGAAGGGGCAGGGTGGAACACCGGGGAGCTGTTTTTT | CASSQEGAGWNTGELFF
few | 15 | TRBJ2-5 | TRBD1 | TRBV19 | TGTGCCAGTAGTGCTCGGACAGGGAAAGCGGGCGGCCAGTACTTC | CASSARTGKAGGQYF
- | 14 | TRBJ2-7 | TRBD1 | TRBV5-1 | TGCGCCAGCAGACCCGGGACAGGGTATGACGAGCAGTACTTC | CASRPGTGYDEQYF
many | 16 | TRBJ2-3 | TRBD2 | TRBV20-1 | TGCAGTGCTAGACCCGGGACTAGCGGGAGGGCAGATACGCAGTATTTT | CSARPGTSGRADTQYF
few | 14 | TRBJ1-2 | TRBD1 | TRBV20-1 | TGCAGTGCTAGAGAGGGACAGCTAAACTATGGCTACACCTTC | CSAREGQLNYGYTF
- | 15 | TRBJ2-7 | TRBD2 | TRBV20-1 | TGCAGTGCTATAGGACTAGCGGAACATGTCTACGAGCAGTACTTC | CSAIGLAEHVYEQYF
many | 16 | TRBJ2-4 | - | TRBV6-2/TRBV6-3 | TGTGCCAGCAGCATCCGGGGCGGGGGCGGCCAAAACATTCAGTACTTC | CASSIRGGGGQNIQYF
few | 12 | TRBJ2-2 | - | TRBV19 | TGTGCCAGTATCCCGCCCGGCGGGGAGCTGTTTTTT | CASIPPGGELFF
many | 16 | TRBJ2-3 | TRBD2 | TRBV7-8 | TGTGCCAGCAGCAAAGGGACTAGCGGGGACACAGATACGCAGTATTTT | CASSKGTSGDTDTQYF
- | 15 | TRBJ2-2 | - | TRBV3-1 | TGTGCCAGCTCCCAAGATCTCCCTAGTACCCGGGAGCTGTTTTTT | CASSQDLPSTRELFF
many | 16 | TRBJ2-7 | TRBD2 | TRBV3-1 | TGTGCCAGCAGACGAAGACTAGCGGGAGATCGCGGCGAGCAGTACTTC | CASRRRLAGDRGEQYF
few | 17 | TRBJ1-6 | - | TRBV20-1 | TGCAGTGCTAGAGTCGACACCTCCAGCTCCTATAATTCACCCCTCCACTTT | CSARVDTSSSYNSPLHF
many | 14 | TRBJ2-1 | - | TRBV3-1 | TGTGCCAGCAGCCCCCTCAGGGGGGGGGCCGAGCAGTTCTTC | CASSPLRGGAEQFF
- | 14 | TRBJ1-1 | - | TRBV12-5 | TGTGCTAGTGGTTTGAGTTCTCCGTGGTCTGAAGCTTTCTTT | CASGLSSPWSEAFF
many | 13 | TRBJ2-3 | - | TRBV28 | TGTGCCAGCAGCTTTACCCCCTCCTATACGCAGTATTTT | CASSFTPSYTQYF
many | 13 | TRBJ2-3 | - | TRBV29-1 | TGCAGCCTTGGGGGGATAGGGGCAGATACGCAGTATTTT | CSLGGIGADTQYF
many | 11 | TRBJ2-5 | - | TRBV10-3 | TGTGCCATCAATGCCAGGGAGACCCAGTACTTC | CAINARETQYF
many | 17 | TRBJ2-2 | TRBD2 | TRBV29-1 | TGCAGCGTTGGAGGGTGGACTAGCGGGAGGGCCACCGGGGAGCTGTTTTTT | CSVGGWTSGRATGELFF
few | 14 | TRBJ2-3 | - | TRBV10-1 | TGCGCCAGCAGCAGGGACTGGCGCACAGATACGCAGTATTTT | CASSRDWRTDTQYF
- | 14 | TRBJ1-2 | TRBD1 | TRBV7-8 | TGTGCCAGCAGCCCACAGGGGGTATACTATGGCTACACCTTC | CASSPQGVYYGYTF
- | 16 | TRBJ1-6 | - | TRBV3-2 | TGTGCCAGCACCAAACACGTCGTAAGCTTTAATTCACCCCTCCACTTT | CASTKHVVSFNSPLHF
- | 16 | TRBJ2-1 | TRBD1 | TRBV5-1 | TGCGCCAGCAGCTTGGTTGCAGGACAGGGGTACAATGAGCAGTTCTTC | CASSLVAGQGYNEQFF
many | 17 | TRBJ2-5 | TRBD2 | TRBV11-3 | TGTGCCAGCAGCCCAGGGACTAGCGGGAGTCCACGGGAGACCCAGTACTTC | CASSPGTSGSPRETQYF
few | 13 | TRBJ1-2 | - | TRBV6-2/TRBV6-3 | TGTGCCAGCAGTTCCTACGGGATCTATGGCTACACCTTC | CASSSYGIYGYTF
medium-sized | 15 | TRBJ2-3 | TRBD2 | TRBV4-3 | TGCGCCAGCAGACACACTAGCGGGAGATCAGATACGCAGTATTTT | CASRHTSGRSDTQYF
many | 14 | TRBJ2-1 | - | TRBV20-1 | TGCAGTGCTAGTTTCTCACCCCAGCGCAATGAGCAGTTCTTC | CSASFSPQRNEQFF
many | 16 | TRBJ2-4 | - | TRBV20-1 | TGCAGTGCTAGAGTTCTGTCTAGCTGGGCCAAAAACATTCAGTACTTC | CSARVLSSWAKNIQYF
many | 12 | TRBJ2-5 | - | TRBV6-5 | TGTGCCAGCAGTTCCCTGAAAGAGGCCCAGTACTTC | CASSSLKEAQYF
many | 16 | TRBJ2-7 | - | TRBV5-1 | TGCGCCAGCAGCTGGGGGATCTTAGCTGACGATGGCGAGCAGTACTTC | CASSWGILADDGEQYF
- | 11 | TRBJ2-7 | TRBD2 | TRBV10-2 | TGCGCCACCGGGGTGGGGGGGGAGCAGTACTTC | CATGVGGEQYF
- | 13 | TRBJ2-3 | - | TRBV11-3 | TGTGCCAGCAGGAGCGGAAGCACAGATACGCAGTATTTT | CASRSGSTDTQYF